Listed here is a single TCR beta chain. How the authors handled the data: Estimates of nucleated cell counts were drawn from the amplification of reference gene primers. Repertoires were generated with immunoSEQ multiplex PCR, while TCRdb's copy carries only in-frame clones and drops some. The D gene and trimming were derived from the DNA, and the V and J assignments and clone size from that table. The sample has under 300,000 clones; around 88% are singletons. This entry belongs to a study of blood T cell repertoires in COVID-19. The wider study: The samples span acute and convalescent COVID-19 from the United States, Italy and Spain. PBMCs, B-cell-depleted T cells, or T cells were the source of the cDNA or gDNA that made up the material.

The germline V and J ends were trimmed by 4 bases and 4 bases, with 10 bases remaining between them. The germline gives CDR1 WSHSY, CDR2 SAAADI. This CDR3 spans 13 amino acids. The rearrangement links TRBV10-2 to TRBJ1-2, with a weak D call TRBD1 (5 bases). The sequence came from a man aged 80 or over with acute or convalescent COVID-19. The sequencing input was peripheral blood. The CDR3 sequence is CASSGAGIYGYTF. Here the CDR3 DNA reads TGCGCCAGCAGTGGGGCAGGGATCTATGGCTACACCTTC.